This T cell receptor (beta chain) was identified during a study of cytomegalovirus exposure and HLA in healthy donors (dated by TCRdb to 2017 to 2019). Describing the broader study: An earlier analysis of 550 to 700 of the donors reported about 250 Gb of sequence data and 117 million unique TCR beta sequences from approximately 180 million T cells. Approximately 310 gigabases of sequencing data and 70 million to 85 million unique TCR sequences were included in an early release covering several hundred HLA-typed donors. The genetic ancestry cluster associated with self-reported Caucasian donors included about four fifths of the roughly 410 genotyped donors. The study was designed to test whether signatures of past pathogen exposure could be identified by cataloging public T cell receptors. The T cell repertoires of around 670 subjects were profiled by immunosequencing and related to cytomegalovirus serostatus. In addition to the first cohort of around 670 subjects, a separate validation cohort of over 90 different subjects was used. To predict cytomegalovirus infection status, the study combined high-throughput TCR immunosequencing, statistical association of individual TCRs with disease status, and machine learning. A later analysis re-analyzed previously published TCR beta repertoires from 600 to 850 donors and added high-resolution HLA genotyping to study TCR occurrence patterns. In the later analysis, no new phenotypic data were used to find candidate immune exposures; instead, reliance was placed on TCR beta sequences and their occurrence across donors. In an earlier analysis of roughly 600 of the donors, high-throughput TCR beta sequencing was used to judge whether each TCR beta V gene segment behaved as functional or pseudogenic. Donor age, sex, ethnicity and CMV serostatus were compiled together with the repertoire data. A later genetic analysis took genome-wide SNP genotypes for about 60% of the roughly 670 donors and used that subset as a discovery cohort. All discovery cohort repertoires had been generated on a single sequencing platform. Class I and class II HLA loci were covered by the typing at four-digit resolution. The number of donors typed differed by locus, with roughly 629-640 for A, B, C, DRB1 and DQB1, 522 for DQA1, approximately 580 for DPA1, and around 430 for DPB1. Four to six DR-DQ haplotypes were handled as single units for association and clustering, since linkage in the cohort was strong. Among roughly 400 genotyped donors of the cohort, an average of roughly 240,000 unique TCR beta nucleotide sequences were sequenced per donor, 15% to 20% of them non-productive.

From the cysteine through the phenylalanine, the CDR3 covers 15 amino acids. CDR3 DNA only is kept here, 45 bases in frame from base 1. Based on the germline V gene, the CDR1 and CDR2 sequences are LGHNA and YSLEER. The junction shows trimming of 4 bases on V and 8 bases on J, and the gene matches do not reach 10 bases of it. The library was produced with the immunoSEQ multiplex PCR assay. A mixture of 60 forward primers for TCR Vbeta segments and 13 reverse primers for TCR Jbeta segments was used in the multiplex PCR. A multiplex PCR assay on genomic DNA amplified the CDR3 region of rearranged TCR beta genes. On the Illumina HiSeq System, the amplified TCR beta libraries were sequenced as 87-base-pair reads. The study's own analysis went as follows. A later analysis tallied around 82 million unique TCR beta chains across the 666 repertoires, and around 12 million of those chains were shared by two or more donors. To remove PCR and sequencing errors, raw reads were error-corrected and collapsed into unique sequences using a nearest-neighbor algorithm that merged closely related sequences. To assign V, D and J gene segments, CDR3 sequences were aligned to IMGT reference sequences. For a sequence to be retained, a match of at least six nucleotides was required to both a V gene segment and a J gene segment. Rearrangements were called productive when the CDR3 lacked stop codons and stayed in frame with V and J; all others were non-productive. CDR3 was defined according to IMGT convention as the region running from the second conserved V-encoded cysteine to the conserved J-encoded phenylalanine. In an earlier analysis of around 540 of the donors, sequences lacking an unambiguous match to a single V gene segment were excluded. In an earlier analysis of 587 of the donors, V segments were called functional above 56.7% productive rearrangements and were called segregating when the between-donor standard deviation exceeded 5%. A statistical classification framework was developed to diagnose cytomegalovirus status using the catalog of TCR beta chain sequences. In a later analysis, V and J genes were assigned by comparing TCR nucleotide sequences against IMGT/GENE-DB human TR gene sequences. In a later analysis, CDR3 sequences and most-parsimonious VDJ recombination scenarios were assigned using the TCRdist pipeline. A later analysis defined each TCR beta chain by its CDR3 amino acid sequence plus V-gene family, and excluded reads lacking a unique V-gene family. To address suspected cross-contamination and a sequencing artifact, a later analysis removed around 600 highly shared, low-generation-probability nucleotide sequences. In a later analysis, a clonal expansion index for each public chain was calculated from normalized within-repertoire ranks of inferred template counts. Generation probabilities in a later analysis came from a VDJ recombination model fitted to out-of-frame rearrangements, and those results were checked against IGoR. In a later analysis, hypergeometric tests were used to score TCR-TCR, TCR-HLA and TCR-CMV co-occurrence, with a repertoire-size bias correction applied to TCR pairs. In a later analysis, false discovery rates were estimated by permuting HLA or CMV assignments 20 times. A later analysis grouped co-occurring TCRs with DBSCAN, adding TCRdist sequence similarity when clustering within HLA-allele-positive subsets. For co-occurrence clustering, repertoires with fewer than 30,000 or more than 120,000 public chains were excluded, along with four or five repertoires with anomalous nucleotide sharing. TCRdb retrieved this table from immuneACCESS and kept in-frame rearrangements only. Not all clones are present; in checked studies, unresolved V genes account for under half, and no reason is known for the remainder. Clone size and the V and J calls come from that table; the DNA yielded D and trimming. This sample comprises 130,000 to 150,000 clones, 70% to 80% of them detected only once. The ten largest clones take up 4.5% to 6% of the sample.

The research as a whole found: At a false discovery rate of 0.05, a later analysis linked 16,000 or so TCR beta sequences to specific HLA alleles. Three of the identified cytomegalovirus-associated TCR beta chains were confirmed in vitro to be specific for cytomegalovirus antigens. The only immune exposure information available for the cohort was CMV serostatus. A later analysis found that HLA-associated TCR beta chains were more clonally expanded and had lower generation probabilities than equally common non-associated chains. Because counts were too low, some 16 rarely observed V segments, including chromosome 9 orphons, were excluded from the earlier analysis of roughly 580 of the donors. Cytomegalovirus status was reported to be diagnosed by the classifier with high specificity and sensitivity in both the original and validation cohorts. A later analysis found that most CMV-associated TCR beta chains appeared HLA-restricted, with HLA associations seemingly driven largely by CMV exposure. A further reported finding was that TCR beta sequences accurately predicted the HLA-A and HLA-B alleles for most subjects in the first cohort. Compared with the roughly 670-donor mean, donors in an Asian-associated ancestry cluster had fewer N-insertions in productive TCRs, according to a later genetic analysis. V-gene and J-gene trimming of TCR beta chains was associated with a missense DCLRE1C variant in a later genetic analysis, and the association was replicated in an independent cohort. Some IMGT-functional V segments, including TRBV6-2 and TRBV6-3, could not be distinguished by the 87-base-pair reads and were therefore excluded. Correlated functional status among segregating V segments might be attributable to linkage disequilibrium, but an unknown experimental factor could not be ruled out. The sequencing pipeline was judged likely to have produced a cluster of highly shared sequence variants as a technical artifact. Most TCR sequences were observed very rarely across donors, whereas some public TCRs were present in many individuals. According to a later analysis, TCR association rates differed among HLA loci, with DRB1 alleles showing the most associated TCRs and HLA-C alleles showing the fewest. The study gave a list of 150 to 200 TCR beta chains associated with cytomegalovirus. Roughly uniform sequencing depth across donors was assumed in presence/absence analyses, although this assumption may not hold. A later analysis reported that several top co-occurrence clusters appeared linked to parvovirus B19, influenza, CMV and Epstein-Barr virus. The authors suggested that the approach could potentially be generalized to other disease states and immunological phenotypes. In this cohort, only TCR beta chains were sequenced, and detectable features were limited by the absence of alpha or paired-chain data. Because some donors lacked HLA typing at each locus, the association tests relied only on the typed subset. In an earlier analysis of some 550 of the donors, most TCR beta V segments were observed in productive rearrangements about 87% or about 30% of the time, broadly matching IMGT annotations. When HLA alleles, especially DR and DQ, strongly co-occurred, attributing TCR associations to individual alleles was difficult.

This clone came up once. There is no known antigen for this receptor. Within one base of it there is no much larger clone, and no base qualities were kept. In total, approximately 610 healthy bone marrow donors made up the cohort. Cohort members were all nominally healthy when sampled, although unrecorded immune exposures were likely present. The donor was CMV seronegative and was included in the group of approximately 350 seronegative cohort members. A peripheral blood sample was provided by each donor, and peripheral blood mononuclear cells were used for TCR beta sequencing. Genomic DNA was extracted from the blood cell samples with the Qiagen DNeasy Blood Extraction Kit.

The specimen sequenced was PBMCs. This clonotype originated in a male donor in good health and CMV-seronegative. The chain links TRBV4-3 with TRBJ2-1; 8 middle bases align to TRBD2. The CDR3 protein: CASSPSGTRFYEQFF. The sequence in DNA is TGCGCCAGCAGCCCCTCCGGGACTAGATTCTATGAGCAGTTCTTC.